The 13 T cell receptor beta chains below all came from one sample that was sequenced in a study of blood T cells in healthy people across ages. Combining a sample-barcoded 5' primer with a J-beta primer mix, a second PCR ran for 7 to 11 cycles. TCRdb processed the 5' RACE reads anew with MiXCR; each CDR3 protein has one entry. The table lists approximately 900,000 distinct CDR3 sequences, roughly 29% of them singletons. These sequences were also reported in another study, on T cells of mothers and their children.

The sequenced sample consisted of blood. Receptors were obtained from a woman aged 40 to 50 in good health.

This clonotype was observed at least ten times. V usage is TRBV7-2 and J usage is TRBJ2-3; D unresolved. The V gene lost 7 bases and the J gene lost 2 bases, with 13 bases spanning the gap. Germline lookup yields CDR1 SGHTA and CDR2 FQGNSA. CDR3 length equals 14 residues. CDR3 amino acids: CASKPIPDTDTQYF. CDR3 DNA: TGTGCCAGCAAACCAATACCGGACACAGATACGCAGTATTTT.

This clonotype was seen many times. The chain has TRBV29-1 and TRBJ2-1, with 8 bases fitting TRBD1. The CDR3 runs to 13 residues. J was trimmed by 2 bases and V by 8 bases; bases with no gene match: 5. The germline CDR1 and CDR2 sequences are SQVTM and ANQGSEA. CDR3 bases: TGCAGCACCAGGACAGGGACCTACAATGAGCAGTTCTTC. Translating gives CSTRTGTYNEQFF.

Points on this clonotype: This likely comes from a read error, as the CDR3 has no conserved phenylalanine or tryptophan at its end. The chain employs TRBV12-3 or TRBV12-4 and TRBJ2-3, with 8 nucleotides matching TRBD2. This CDR3 is built from 15 residues. Trimming at V came to 6 bases and at J to 2 bases, leaving 7 bases not matched to a gene. CDR3 coding DNA: TGTGCCAGCAGCGAACTTAGCGGGGTCACAGATACGCAGTATTTG. Encoded protein: CASSELSGVTDTQYL.

The V gene is TRBV29-1, the J gene TRBJ1-1; a possible D gene is TRBD1 (5 bases). Germline CDR1 and CDR2: SQVTM and ANQGSEA. Trimming pared 8 bases from V and 3 bases from J, leaving 13 bases between. This CDR3 has 12 residues. The CDR3 region has the DNA TGCAGCACCATGGGGGGGGACACTGAAGCTTTCTTT. Protein sequence: CSTMGGDTEAFF. Using reference TRBV29-1 and TRBJ1-1 for the parts outside the CDR3, the full variable domain is SAVISQKPSRDICQRGTSLTIQCQVDSQVTMMFWYRQQPGQSLTLIATANQGSEATYESGFVIDKFPISRPNLTFSTLTVSNMSPEDSSIYLCSTMGGDTEAFFGQGTRLTVV.

V gene TRBV9 combines with J gene TRBJ1-1; 7 bases align to TRBD1. Germline trimming cut 0 bases from V and 4 bases from J; bases unmatched to any gene: 6. This CDR3 spans 15 amino acids. In germline, CDR1 is SGDLS, CDR2 YYNGEE. CDR3 nucleotide sequence: TGTGCCAGCAGCGTAGATGAGGGGGCCGGCACTGAAGCTTTCTTT. Residues: CASSVDEGAGTEAFF.

This clonotype came up once. A much larger clone differs from this one at a single base, so this may be a read error. This chain uses TRBV27 with TRBJ2-5; unclear D gene. Germline loops: CDR1 MNHEY, CDR2 SMNVEV (reference sequence). The CDR3 runs 14 residues. Trimming stripped 5 bases from V and 11 bases from J, with 21 bases between. CDR3 DNA sequence: TGTGCCAGCAGTCCCCAGACTCGGGTTGGTGAGCAGTACTTC. Translating it yields CASSPQTRVGEQYF.

This clonotype occurred a few times. This chain links TRBV12-3 or TRBV12-4 with TRBJ1-6; TRBD1 might be the D (5 bases). The CDR3 length is 14 residues. V shed 1 base and J shed 8 bases, with 9 bases lying between them. The CDR3: CASSLGGLDSPLHF. For the CDR3, the DNA is TGTGCCAGCAGTTTAGGGGGCTTGGATTCACCCCTCCACTTT.

The chain employs TRBV11-2 and TRBJ2-2; 11 bases line up with TRBD2. V gave up 5 bases and J gave up 5 bases; unmatched junction bases: 16. This CDR3 has 19 residues. CDR1 is SGHAT, CDR2 FQNNGV, per germline. The CDR3 loop is CASSRRGIAGGPRTGELFF. The DNA of the CDR3 is TGTGCCAGCAGCCGGAGGGGGATAGCGGGGGGGCCTCGGACCGGGGAGCTGTTTTTT.

This clonotype was recorded many times. The chain has TRBV20-1 and TRBJ2-1; D unresolved. V lost 3 bases and J lost 3, with 3 bases in between. Germline V lookup: CDR1 DFQATT, CDR2 SNEGSKA (reference sequence). This CDR3 contains 11 residues. The CDR3 DNA reads as TGCAGTGCTAGTGTCTACAATGAGCAGTTCTTC. Protein sequence: CSASVYNEQFF.

This chain connects TRBV7-9 to TRBJ2-3; 12 nucleotides agree with TRBD1. Germline V CDR1 and CDR2: SEHNR, FQNEAQ (reference sequence). V lost 4 bases and J lost 6; bases outside the gene matches: 5. The CDR3 covers 15 residues. The CDR3 is CASSSSGQGADTQYF. In DNA form, the CDR3 reads TGTGCCAGCAGCTCATCGGGACAGGGGGCCGATACGCAGTATTTT.

The V call is TRBV6-1, the J call TRBJ2-3; D remains unclear. Per the germline V gene, CDR1 is MNHNS and CDR2 is SASEGT. The CDR3 consists of 14 residues. Trimming removed 5 bases from V and 2 bases from J, with 11 bases in between. CDR3 nucleotide sequence: TGTGCCAGCAGTCCACGGTGGGTCACAGATACGCAGTATTTT. Amino acids: CASSPRWVTDTQYF.

The CDR3 here is CSARDPITGNQPQHF. For the CDR3, the DNA is TGCAGTGCTAGAGATCCAATCACGGGCAATCAGCCCCAGCATTTT. The V gene is TRBV20-1, the J gene TRBJ1-5; D remains ambiguous. This CDR3 is built from 15 residues. The germline gives CDR1 DFQATT, CDR2 SNEGSKA (reference sequence). Trimming pared 0 bases from V and 2 bases from J, leaving 11 bases between.

With respect to this clonotype: Sequence at one end of the junction differs from germline and may be a read error. This chain connects TRBV7-9 to TRBJ2-3; 10 positions match TRBD2. The CDR3 is made up of 16 amino acids. Germline V gives CDR1 SEHNR, CDR2 FQNEAQ (reference sequence). Here the CDR3 DNA reads TGTGCCAGCAGCCCCGAACTAGCGGGGATCTCAGACACGCAGTATTTT. This sequence encodes CASSPELAGISDTQYF.